The 5 T cell receptor beta chains in this list originate from one sample, sequenced in a study of CD8 T cells in Susac syndrome. Random hexamers were used to reverse transcribe an amount of 0.5 to 1 ug RNA. TCRdb independently ran MiXCR on the immunoSEQ multiplex PCR reads; one entry per CDR3 protein. The data show around 140,000 distinct CDR3 sequences, around 80% seen once. The sample taken for sequencing was CD8+ T cells from PBMCs. Receptors originate from a human donor with multiple sclerosis.

The chain recombines TRBV12-3 or TRBV12-4 with TRBJ2-3, with a weak D call TRBD2 (5 bases). This CDR3 has 16 residues. Deletions cut 0 bases from V and 2 bases from J, with 12 bases between. CDR3 in DNA: TGTGCCAGCAGTTTAGCAGGCGGACTTTCCACAGATACGCAGTATTTT. The encoded protein is CASSLAGGLSTDTQYF.

The chain is built from TRBV4-2 and TRBJ1-1, with D unclear. This CDR3 is 15 amino acids long. CDR1 is LGHNA, CDR2 YNFKEQ, per germline. V gave up 7 bases and J gave up 2 bases, with 17 bases separating them. The CDR3 protein is CASTRSYSENTEAFF. CDR3 in DNA: TGTGCCAGCACCCGAAGTTATTCGGAAAACACTGAAGCTTTCTTT.

The chain recombines TRBV7-9 with TRBJ1-2, with TRBD1 matching over 7 bases. V lost 1 base, J lost 6 bases, and 5 bases stayed unmatched. The CDR3 sequence is 14 residues long. Germline V gives CDR1 SEHNR, CDR2 FQNEAQ (reference sequence). The CDR3 protein is CASSLGQGGDGYTF. As DNA, the CDR3 is TGTGCCAGCAGCTTAGGACAGGGCGGAGATGGCTACACCTTC.

V usage is TRBV7-9 and J usage is TRBJ2-7, with TRBD1 matching 9 bases. The V segment lost 0 bases and the J segment 4 bases; nucleotides outside the gene matches: 4. Germline CDR1 SEHNR, CDR2 FQNEAQ (reference sequence). This CDR3 comprises 15 residues. CDR3 DNA sequence: TGTGCCAGCAGCTTAGCAGGACAGGGGATATACGAGCAGTACTTC. Encoded protein: CASSLAGQGIYEQYF.

The chain joins TRBV6-2 or TRBV6-3 to TRBJ2-5; 7 bases agree with TRBD2. Germline CDR1 MNHEY, CDR2 SVGEGT. With V trimmed by 2 bases and J by 4 bases, 4 bases remained unmatched. CDR3 size: 14 residues. The CDR3 coding sequence is TGTGCCAGCAGTTACGTAACGGGAGGAGAGACCCAGTACTTC. Encoded protein: CASSYVTGGETQYF.